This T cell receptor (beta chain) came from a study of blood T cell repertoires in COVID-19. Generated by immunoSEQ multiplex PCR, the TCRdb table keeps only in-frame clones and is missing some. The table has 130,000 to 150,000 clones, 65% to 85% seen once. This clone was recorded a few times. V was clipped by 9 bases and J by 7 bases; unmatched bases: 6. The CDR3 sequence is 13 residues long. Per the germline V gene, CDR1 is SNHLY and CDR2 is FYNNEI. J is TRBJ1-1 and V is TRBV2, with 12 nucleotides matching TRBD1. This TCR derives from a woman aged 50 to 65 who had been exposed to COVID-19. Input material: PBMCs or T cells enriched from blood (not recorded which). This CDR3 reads CASKGTGGVEAFF. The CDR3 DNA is TGTGCCAGTAAAGGGACAGGGGGCGTTGAAGCTTTCTTT.